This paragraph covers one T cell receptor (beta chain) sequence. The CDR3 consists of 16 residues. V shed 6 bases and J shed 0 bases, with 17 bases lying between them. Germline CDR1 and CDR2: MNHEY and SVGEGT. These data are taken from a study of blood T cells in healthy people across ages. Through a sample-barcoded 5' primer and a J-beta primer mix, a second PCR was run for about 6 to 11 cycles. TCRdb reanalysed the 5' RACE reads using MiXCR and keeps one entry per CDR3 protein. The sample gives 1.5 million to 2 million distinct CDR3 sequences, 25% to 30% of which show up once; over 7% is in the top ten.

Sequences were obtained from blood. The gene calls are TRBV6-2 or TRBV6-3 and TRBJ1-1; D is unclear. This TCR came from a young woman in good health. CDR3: CASRPGVGPMNTEAFF. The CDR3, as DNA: TGTGCCAGCAGGCCCGGTGTCGGACCAATGAACACTGAAGCTTTCTTT.